Below are 5 T cell receptor beta chains sequenced from a single sample in a study of regulatory and conventional T cells in RAG deficiency. TCRdb keeps only in-frame clones here, not all; method: immunoSEQ multiplex PCR. Among some 28,000 clones, around nine tenths were seen once, and the ten largest hold 0.7% to 0.95%. The sorted regulatory T cells were CD4+, CD25-high and CD127-low, with genomic DNA sequenced. This sample also appeared in a second study, on regulatory T cells. That paper states: The PCR used 52 TRBV and 13 TRBJ primers.

The sample comprised Tregs sorted from blood. Every receptor here comes from a human donor in good health.

The chain has TRBV29-1 and TRBJ2-5; no reliable D call. The V gene lost 4 bases and the J gene lost 4 bases, with 13 bases spanning the gap. Germline CDR1 SQVTM, CDR2 ANQGSEA. CDR3 length: 13 amino acids. The CDR3 sequence: CSVVRRHTETQYF. The CDR3 bases are TGCAGCGTTGTAAGACGACACACAGAGACCCAGTACTTC.

V and J are TRBV4-1 and TRBJ2-7; D is perhaps TRBD1 (5 bases). The V and J ends lost 7 bases and 6 bases respectively, with 16 bases between them. The length of the CDR3 is 13 residues. From germline, CDR1 is MGHRA and CDR2 YSYEKL. The CDR3 DNA reads as TGCGCCAGCAAGGGTCCAGGGATGGTCGAGCAGTACTTC. Translated, it gives CASKGPGMVEQYF.

The table lists this clone with a few counts. The chain recombines TRBV7-9 with TRBJ1-2; D is unclear. The CDR3 has 13 amino acids. The germline V gene has CDR1 SEHNR and CDR2 FQNEAQ (reference sequence). V was cut by 6 bases and J by 8 bases, with 16 bases left in between. The CDR3: CASSPPPPRGYTF. The CDR3 DNA reads TGTGCCAGCAGTCCTCCGCCGCCCCGGGGCTACACCTTC. The variable domain in full, with the rest retrieved from reference TRBV7-9 and TRBJ1-2, is DTGVSQNPRHKITKRGQNVTFRCDPISEHNRLYWYRQTLGQGPEFLTYFQNEAQLEKSRLLSDRFSAERPKGSFSTLEIQRTEQGDSAMYLCASSPPPPRGYTFGSGTRLTVV.

This rearrangement joins TRBV18 to TRBJ2-5; D remains ambiguous. The CDR3 is 14 amino acids. V gave up 3 bases and J gave up 1 base, with 9 bases separating them. Germline V gene sequence: CDR1 KGHSH, CDR2 LQKENI. The CDR3 protein is CASSPSGIQETQYF. Here the CDR3 DNA reads TGTGCCAGCTCACCTTCTGGAATCCAAGAGACCCAGTACTTC.

V and J are TRBV2 and TRBJ1-1; maybe TRBD1 (5 bases). Germline V gene sequence: CDR1 SNHLY, CDR2 FYNNEI. The CDR3 runs 15 residues. The ends were cut back, 11 bases at V and 0 bases at J, with 19 bases in the middle. The CDR3 sequence: CACQGLDRVNTEAFF. In nucleotides, the CDR3 is TGTGCCTGCCAGGGCCTCGATCGGGTGAACACTGAAGCTTTCTTT.